This is a list of T cell receptor beta chains from one sample in a study of CD8+ T cells in alopecia areata. Sequencing was performed with immunoSEQ multiplex PCR; in TCRdb, only in-frame clones are kept and a portion is missing. The sample includes some 80,000 clones, around two thirds seen only once; the top ten take roughly a quarter. Source: CD8+ T cells sorted from blood, taken at week 24, from a patient treated with tofacitinib. The receptors originated from a human donor with alopecia areata. Each CDR3 is given with its conserved first and last residue. D genes are given only for firm matches. Not all rows give a size; the values are once, few, many and, for expanded clones, a class.

>-|TRBV7-2|TRBJ2-7|-
CASSPPPFPHEQYF
TGTGCCAGCAGCCCACCTCCTTTTCCGCACGAGCAGTACTTC
>TRBD2|TRBV27|TRBJ2-5|-
CATQSLAGGNQETQYF
TGTGCCACCCAGTCTCTAGCGGGAGGTAACCAAGAGACCCAGTACTTC
>-|TRBV9|TRBJ2-7|-
CASSATTSGTQVGEQYF
TGTGCCAGCAGCGCTACTACCTCCGGGACACAAGTTGGCGAGCAGTACTTC
>-|TRBV5-1|TRBJ1-5|-
CASSLGTPNQPQHF
TGCGCCAGCAGCTTGGGGACCCCAAATCAGCCCCAGCATTTT
>-|TRBV27|TRBJ1-1|-
CASSLGPGGTEAFF
TGTGCCAGCAGTTTAGGGCCCGGGGGGACCGAAGCTTTCTTT
>-|TRBV30|TRBJ2-7|-
CAWSFGASYEQYF
TGTGCCTGGAGTTTTGGCGCGTCCTACGAGCAGTACTTC
>-|TRBV6-5|TRBJ1-1|-
CASSYGVFGSTEAFF
TGTGCCAGCAGTTACGGGGTTTTCGGAAGCACTGAAGCTTTCTTT
>-|TRBV4-3|TRBJ2-1|-
CASSQGIGLYEQFF
TGCGCCAGCAGCCAAGGGATAGGTTTGTATGAGCAGTTCTTC
>TRBD1|TRBV27|TRBJ1-2|-
CASWASTGLGYGYTF
TGTGCCAGCTGGGCCTCGACAGGGCTCGGCTATGGCTACACCTTC
>-|TRBV11-3|TRBJ2-3|-
CASSLPIGVDTQYF
TGTGCCAGCAGCTTACCTATTGGGGTCGATACGCAGTATTTT
>-|TRBV13|TRBJ2-7|-
CASSLEGTEQYF
TGTGCCAGCAGCTTAGAGGGGACCGAGCAGTACTTC
>TRBD1|TRBV5-1|TRBJ1-3|-
CASSATGAGNTIYF
TGCGCCAGCAGCGCGACAGGGGCTGGAAACACCATATATTTT
>TRBD2|TRBV4-1|TRBJ2-7|-
CASSPTSLRGGYSYEQYF
TGCGCCAGCAGCCCCACTTCCTTACGCGGGGGTTACTCCTACGAGCAGTACTTC
>TRBD1|TRBV2|TRBJ1-2|-
CASSETLAGGPYGYTF
TGTGCCAGCAGTGAAACTTTGGCAGGGGGGCCTTATGGCTACACCTTC
>-|TRBV5-4|TRBJ2-3|-
CASSFIDSDTQYF
TGTGCCAGCAGCTTTATCGATAGTGATACGCAGTATTTT
>-|TRBV4-3|TRBJ1-3|few
CASSQGVRPNSGNTIYF
TGCGCCAGCAGCCAGGGTGTCAGGCCCAACTCTGGAAACACCATATATTTT
>TRBD1|TRBV6-6|TRBJ1-2|-
CASSGTGTSDGYTF
TGTGCCAGCAGCGGGACAGGGACATCAGATGGCTACACCTTC
>-|TRBV4-1|TRBJ2-1|-
CASSQVSGYNEQFF
TGCGCCAGCAGCCAAGTCTCCGGCTACAATGAGCAGTTCTTC
>-|TRBV4-1|TRBJ2-7|-
CASSQRGDSSYEQYF
TGCGCCAGCAGCCAACGGGGGGACAGCAGCTACGAGCAGTACTTC
>TRBD1|TRBV13|TRBJ2-7|-
CASSLEGASSYEQYF
TGTGCCAGCAGCTTAGAGGGGGCCAGCTCCTACGAGCAGTACTTC
>-|TRBV29-1|TRBJ2-7|-
CSVPGQSSYEQYF
TGCAGCGTCCCAGGACAGAGCTCCTACGAGCAGTACTTC
>-|TRBV14|TRBJ2-1|-
CASSYWTGTYNEQFF
TGTGCCAGCAGCTACTGGACTGGAACCTACAATGAGCAGTTCTTC
>-|TRBV11-2|TRBJ2-7|-
CASSPTFYEQYF
TGTGCCAGCAGCCCAACCTTCTACGAGCAGTACTTC
>-|TRBV7-9|TRBJ2-3|-
CASSPRRTDTQYF
TGTGCCAGCAGCCCAAGACGCACAGATACGCAGTATTTT
>TRBD1|TRBV5-1|TRBJ1-1|-
CASSRGQAATEAFF
TGCGCCAGCAGTCGGGGACAGGCCGCCACTGAAGCTTTCTTT
>TRBD2|TRBV4-1|TRBJ2-7|-
CASSPLAGRTYEQYF
TGCGCCAGCAGCCCGTTAGCGGGAAGGACCTACGAGCAGTACTTC
>TRBD1|TRBV15|TRBJ1-2|-
CATSRTIQGANGYTF
TGTGCCACCAGCAGAACGATACAGGGGGCGAATGGCTACACCTTC
>TRBD2|TRBV27|TRBJ2-7|once
CASSLFHAASGRTYEQYF
TGTGCCAGCAGTTTATTTCATGCCGCTAGCGGACGAACCTACGAGCAGTACTTC
>-|TRBV19|TRBJ1-1|-
CASSMLDQYNTEAFF
TGTGCCAGTAGTATGCTAGACCAATATAACACTGAAGCTTTCTTT
>-|TRBV5-1|TRBJ2-1|-
CASSLFSGEQFF
TGCGCCAGCAGCCTTTTCTCGGGTGAGCAGTTCTTC
>-|TRBV2|TRBJ1-2|-
CASSDPSGYGYTF
TGTGCCAGCAGTGATCCTTCGGGCTATGGCTACACCTTC
>-|TRBV7-2|TRBJ2-2|few
CASSSWFRTGELFF
TGTGCCAGCAGCAGCTGGTTTAGAACCGGGGAGCTGTTTTTT
>TRBD1|TRBV13|TRBJ1-2|-
CASSLPGGRNGYTF
TGTGCCAGCAGCTTACCAGGGGGCAGGAATGGCTACACCTTC
>-|TRBV30|TRBJ2-3|-
CAWSGGASTDTQYF
TGTGCCTGGAGTGGGGGCGCGAGCACAGATACGCAGTATTTT
>-|TRBV5-1|TRBJ2-5|-
CASSLGATETQYF
TGCGCCAGCAGCTTGGGAGCGACTGAGACCCAGTACTTC
>-|TRBV30|TRBJ1-2|-
CAWSVTDNYGYTF
TGTGCCTGGAGTGTAACCGATAACTATGGCTACACCTTC
>-|TRBV27|TRBJ2-1|few
CASRGGHPEQFF
TGTGCCAGCAGGGGGGGCCACCCTGAGCAGTTCTTC
>-|TRBV9|TRBJ1-1|-
CASSAASGSSTGTEAFF
TGTGCCAGCAGCGCGGCCTCCGGGTCCTCAACCGGCACTGAAGCTTTCTTT
>TRBD1|TRBV5-1|TRBJ2-5|-
CASSSELDRAPEEETQYF
TGCGCCAGCAGCTCGGAATTGGACAGGGCTCCCGAAGAAGAGACCCAGTACTTC
>-|TRBV6-4|TRBJ2-3|few
CASSDSDSSTDTQYF
TGTGCCAGCAGTGACTCGGATAGCAGCACAGATACGCAGTATTTT
>-|TRBV7-9|TRBJ2-1|-
CANSREKGGNEQFF
TGTGCCAACTCCCGGGAAAAGGGGGGCAATGAGCAGTTCTTC
>-|TRBV29-1|TRBJ2-3|-
CSVSKLALHTDTQYF
TGCAGCGTTTCGAAGCTAGCGCTCCACACAGATACGCAGTATTTT
>-|TRBV5-4|TRBJ1-1|-
CASSLARGPNTEAFF
TGTGCCAGCAGCTTGGCCCGGGGTCCGAACACTGAAGCTTTCTTT
>TRBD1|TRBV29-1|TRBJ2-7|-
CSVRQGVYEQYF
TGCAGCGTACGACAGGGGGTGTACGAGCAGTACTTC
>-|TRBV28|TRBJ1-1|few
CASSLSGSYTEAFF
TGTGCCAGCAGTTTGTCGGGGTCCTACACTGAAGCTTTCTTT
>-|TRBV7-6|TRBJ1-2|-
CASSTRGARVGYTF
TGTGCCAGCAGCACCCGGGGGGCTCGGGTTGGCTACACCTTC
>-|TRBV7-2|TRBJ2-1|-
CASSLRGGNSYNEQFF
TGTGCCAGCAGCTTAAGGGGCGGGAACTCCTACAATGAGCAGTTCTTC
>-|TRBV29-1|TRBJ1-6|once
CSVEGGYNSPLHF
TGCAGCGTTGAGGGGGGTTATAATTCACCCCTCCACTTT
>TRBD2|TRBV5-1|TRBJ2-7|-
CASSLIQREGSYEQYF
TGCGCCAGCAGCTTGATCCAGCGGGAGGGCTCCTACGAGCAGTACTTC
>-|TRBV5-1|TRBJ1-1|once
CASSWSRVNTEAFF
TGCGCCAGCAGCTGGAGCAGGGTGAACACTGAAGCTTTCTTT
>-|TRBV2|TRBJ2-7|once
CASSVRGAYEQYF
TGTGCCAGCAGTGTGAGGGGAGCCTACGAGCAGTACTTC
>-|TRBV27|TRBJ2-7|-
CASSPVGGEQYF
TGTGCCAGCAGTCCTGTGGGGGGAGAGCAGTACTTC
>-|TRBV6-5|TRBJ1-1|-
CASRADAGNTEAFF
TGTGCCAGCAGGGCGGACGCGGGGAACACTGAAGCTTTCTTT
>-|TRBV6-5|TRBJ2-1|-
CASSYTGLHNEQFF
TGTGCCAGCAGTTACACGGGACTGCACAATGAGCAGTTCTTC